The table lists the clone carrying this T cell receptor beta chain with many counts. Its antigen remains unidentified. The sample originates from a study of tumor-infiltrating lymphocytes in primary liver carcinoma. Study in general: Samples returned roughly 3.5 to 7.5 million productive TCRbeta reads, a yield that was similar across tissue types.

Notes on the study in general: Bulk, unsorted sampling meant CD4+ and CD8+ repertoires went uncompared. It was tumor-adjacent and tumor-blood pairs that overlapped less than tumor region pairs did. Tumors had a top-250-clone fraction that was significantly higher than blood (p = 0.039).

For blood RNA, unsorted whole blood served as the source, and germline DNA was extracted too. cDNA specific to TCR beta was made from approximately 0.55 ug of total RNA, with a constant-region primer employed for priming. Investigators got TCR beta libraries out of three nested multiplex PCR rounds, done with slightly modified ARM-PCR. The two initial PCR rounds, nine to eleven cycles each, used TRBV1-TRBV30 forward and C-beta reverse primers. TCRdb redid the calling of the multiplex PCR reads with MiXCR, one entry per CDR3 protein. The sample gives about 310,000 distinct CDR3 sequences, 55% to 65% of which show up once; about 8.4% is in the top ten. The CDR3 length is 10 residues. Per the germline V gene, CDR1 is SQVTM and CDR2 is ANQGSEA. The V gene lost 5 bases and the J gene lost 6 bases, with 8 bases spanning the gap.

The material sequenced was peripheral blood. The clonotype originates from a man aged 35 to 55 with primary liver carcinoma and hepatitis B virus infection. V gene TRBV29-1 combines with J gene TRBJ2-7; possibly TRBD2 for D (6 bases). The CDR3 nucleotides are TGCAGCGTTCGGGGGAGCGAGCAGTACTTC. This gives the protein CSVRGSEQYF.